A selection of T cell receptor beta chains follows, all from one sample in a study of blood T cell repertoires in COVID-19. Sequenced by immunoSEQ multiplex PCR; TCRdb stores in-frame clones only, minus some. The repertoire includes 200,000 to 250,000 clones, approximately 91% of them detected once, and 5.5% to 6.5% sits in the top ten. Material: peripheral blood. The receptors were sampled from a man in his fifties or sixties who had recovered from COVID-19. Both conserved end residues are part of each CDR3. A D gene is named only where the DNA matches it firmly. Size is omitted from some rows. Given values are once, few, many or a class for expanded clones.

clone_size,v_call,j_call,d_call,cdr3_nt,cdr3_aa
-,TRBV5-5,TRBJ2-7,-,TGTGCCAGCAGCCGGCTGGGGGCTGAGACAAGGAACGAGCAGTACTTC,CASSRLGAETRNEQYF
once,TRBV19,TRBJ1-6,-,TGTGCCAGTAGTATTTTCGCTACGGACAGTTGGAACTATAATTCACCCCTCCACTTT,CASSIFATDSWNYNSPLHF
-,TRBV6-5,TRBJ1-6,-,TGTGCCAGCAAGCCCCTTTTGGATTCACCCCTCCACTTT,CASKPLLDSPLHF
-,TRBV3-1/TRBV3-2,TRBJ1-1,TRBD1,TGTGCCAGCAGCCCGGTCGGGTCAGGGGGAGTGAACACTGAAGCTTTCTTT,CASSPVGSGGVNTEAFF
-,TRBV12-3/TRBV12-4,TRBJ1-6,-,TGTGCCAGCAGGGGGAGTGGTGTTTCACCCCTCCACTTT,CASRGSGVSPLHF
once,TRBV27,TRBJ1-6,-,TGTGCCAGCAGTCCCCCCAGGCAGGGAGGAACCTATAATTCACCCCTCCACTTT,CASSPPRQGGTYNSPLHF
-,TRBV5-1,TRBJ1-6,-,TGCGCCAGCAGCCCCGAGCGGGCGAATTCACCCCTCCACTTT,CASSPERANSPLHF
-,TRBV7-3,TRBJ2-2,TRBD2,TGTGCCAGCACCACGCGGGAGGGGCCGAACACCGGGGAGCTGTTTTTT,CASTTREGPNTGELFF
-,TRBV5-1,TRBJ1-1,-,TGCGCCAGCAGCTTCTCGGAAGGGAGGAACACTGAAGCTTTCTTT,CASSFSEGRNTEAFF
once,TRBV4-1,TRBJ1-2,TRBD1,TGCGCCAGCAGCCAAGGGACAGGGACTCTCGGGAAGGGCTACACCTTC,CASSQGTGTLGKGYTF
-,TRBV7-2,TRBJ2-1,TRBD2,TGTGCCAGCAGCTTACAGAGCGGGAGCTCCTACAATGAGCAGTTCTTC,CASSLQSGSSYNEQFF
-,TRBV7-3,TRBJ2-1,TRBD1,TGTGCCAGCAGCCTCCCGGGACAGAATTACAATGAGCAGTTCTTC,CASSLPGQNYNEQFF
once,TRBV5-1,TRBJ1-1,-,TGCGCCAGCAGCCCCTCGACAGAGAACACTGAAGCTTTCTTT,CASSPSTENTEAFF
-,TRBV7-9,TRBJ2-2,TRBD1,TGTGCCAGCAGGGAGCTCGGGACAGGGGGAGCCGGGGAGCTGTTTTTT,CASRELGTGGAGELFF
once,TRBV18,TRBJ2-5,-,TGTGCCAGCTCTACTATCCGGGGAGAGACCCAGTACTTC,CASSTIRGETQYF
-,TRBV30,TRBJ2-7,TRBD1,TGTGCCTGGGGGAAAAGGGACAGCGAGCAGTACTTC,CAWGKRDSEQYF
-,TRBV5-4,TRBJ2-3,-,TGTGCCAGCAGCTTCGGCGGGGGCCGAGGTGTAACAGATACGCAGTATTTT,CASSFGGGRGVTDTQYF
-,TRBV4-3,TRBJ2-3,-,TGCGCCAGCAGCCAGGAGGGCTTGGGGGGTACAGATACGCAGTATTTT,CASSQEGLGGTDTQYF
once,TRBV15,TRBJ1-1,TRBD1,TGTGCCACCAGCAGAGATCGCCAGGGGGGCACTGAAGCTTTCTTT,CATSRDRQGGTEAFF
-,TRBV29-1,TRBJ1-4,TRBD1,TGCAGCGCCACCGGGACAGGGCTCCAGCGGAATGAAAAACTGTTTTTT,CSATGTGLQRNEKLFF
once,TRBV5-4,TRBJ2-7,-,TGTGCCAGCAGCCGGGACTTTCAGGCTTCCTACGAGCAGTACTTC,CASSRDFQASYEQYF
-,TRBV4-1,TRBJ1-4,-,TGCGCCAGCAGCCAGGTGACTCAGGGGTCAATTAATGAAAAACTGTTTTTT,CASSQVTQGSINEKLFF
-,TRBV9,TRBJ2-3,-,TGTGCCAGCAGCGCCAGGGGTGGCCGAACCACAGATACGCAGTATTTT,CASSARGGRTTDTQYF
-,TRBV6-5,TRBJ1-1,TRBD1,TGTGCCAGCAGGCATGAGGGGGCTAGGGACACTGAAGCTTTCTTT,CASRHEGARDTEAFF
-,TRBV28,TRBJ2-7,TRBD1,TGTGCCAGCAGTGGACAGGGGGTCGAGCAGTACTTC,CASSGQGVEQYF
-,TRBV20-1,TRBJ2-1,-,TGCAGTGCTAGTGGCTATTCCTACAATGAGCAGTTCTTC,CSASGYSYNEQFF
-,TRBV7-3,TRBJ2-1,-,TGTGCCAGCAGCCCGGGACAACACAATGAGCAGTTCTTC,CASSPGQHNEQFF
-,TRBV7-2,TRBJ1-2,TRBD1,TGTGCCAGCAGCTTAGAGGGGACAGTTAACTATGGCTACACCTTC,CASSLEGTVNYGYTF
-,TRBV18,TRBJ1-5,-,TGTGCCAGCTCAACAGAGACAGTGTATAGCAATCAGCCCCAGCATTTT,CASSTETVYSNQPQHF
-,TRBV18,TRBJ1-5,-,TGTGCCAGCTCACCTACAGGGTTAAATCAGCCCCAGCATTTT,CASSPTGLNQPQHF
-,TRBV15,TRBJ2-6,-,TGTGCCACCAGCAGAGATCGAGGGAGCGGGGCCAACGTCCTGACTTTC,CATSRDRGSGANVLTF
-,TRBV7-2,TRBJ2-4,TRBD2,TGTGCCAGCAGCCCTTTCCCGGGGGGATTGAACATTCAGTACTTC,CASSPFPGGLNIQYF